Here is one T cell receptor beta chain with its context. Its target is unknown. The method was immunoSEQ multiplex PCR; TCRdb's version includes in-frame clones alone and lacks a portion of them. The table includes tens of thousands of clones, roughly 84% detected once. J was trimmed by 2 bases and V by 4 bases; bases with no gene match: 4. The CDR3 sequence is 16 residues long. In germline, CDR1 is SGHDN, CDR2 FVKESK. Healthy donors had no documented immune events, such as infections, while sampled. This sample stems from a study of identifying expanded T cells in peripheral blood. Study-wide points: Roughly two-week clone count variance significantly increased as total template count grew.

Sequencing was done on a sample of blood. The rearrangement links TRBV14 to TRBJ2-3; 12 positions agree with TRBD2. The source of this sequence is a person between 18 and 75 years old in good health. CDR3 in amino acids: CASSPGLAGHTDTQYF. The CDR3 region has the DNA TGTGCCAGCAGCCCGGGACTAGCGGGCCACACAGATACGCAGTATTTT.